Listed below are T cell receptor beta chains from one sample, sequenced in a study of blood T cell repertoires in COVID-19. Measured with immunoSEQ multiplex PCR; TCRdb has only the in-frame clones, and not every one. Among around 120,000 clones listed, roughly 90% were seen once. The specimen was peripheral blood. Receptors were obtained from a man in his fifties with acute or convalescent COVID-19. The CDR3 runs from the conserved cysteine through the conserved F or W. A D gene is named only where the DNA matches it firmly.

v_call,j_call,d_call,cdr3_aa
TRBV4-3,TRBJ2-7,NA,CASSQARDYEQYF
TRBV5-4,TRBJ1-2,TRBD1,CASRVGDRGGFDGYTF
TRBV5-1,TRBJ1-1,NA,CASSWLRDTEAFF
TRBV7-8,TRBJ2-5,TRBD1,CASSLIQSGGQETQYF
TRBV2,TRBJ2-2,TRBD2,CASTGTRYTGELFF
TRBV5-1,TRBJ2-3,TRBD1,CASSFYRGSTSTDTQYF
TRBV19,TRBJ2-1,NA,CASSKFGGYNEQFF
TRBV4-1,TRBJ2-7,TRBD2,CASSQRAGGSYEQYF
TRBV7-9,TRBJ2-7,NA,CASSLQGGRGSTYEQYF
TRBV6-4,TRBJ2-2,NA,CASAIASTGELFF
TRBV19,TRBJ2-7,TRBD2,CASSIFWTRDFHEQYF
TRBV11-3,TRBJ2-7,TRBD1,CASSFRDRTYEQYF
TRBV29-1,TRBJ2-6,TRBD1,CSVVGQLSGANVLTF
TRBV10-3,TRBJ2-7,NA,CAISDREFSSAYEQYF
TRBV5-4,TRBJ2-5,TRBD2,CASSLEGGGAQYF
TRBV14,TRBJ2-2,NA,CASSQVLSTGELFF
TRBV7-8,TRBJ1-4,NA,CASSVNHFGDPTINF
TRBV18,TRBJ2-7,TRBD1,CASSPDRGSLDF